This record concerns one T cell receptor (beta chain) sequence. Its specific antigen is unknown. Per-base qualities were not stored, and no clone one base away is much larger. V loses 4 bases of germline sequence and J loses 0 bases, and the interval between the two ends is 11 bases. CDR1 and CDR2 (SGHNT, YYREEE) derive from the germline V gene (reference sequence). The CDR3, from cysteine to phenylalanine, totals 15 residues. Just the 45-base CDR3 DNA is kept, in frame starting at base 1. The sample belongs to a study of blood T cell repertoires in COVID-19 (TCRdb year 2020). A note on the overall study: Collaborator samples came from the United States, Italy and Spain and covered acute and convalescent phases of COVID-19. The prospective study material was composed of cDNA or gDNA derived from T cells, B-cell-depleted T cells, or PBMCs. Deeply sampled blood TCRbeta repertoires from subjects exposed to, actively infected with, or recovered from COVID-19 were included in the dataset. The repertoires were released in a freely available public database meant as a resource for research on the immune response to SARS-CoV-2. The samples were drawn from two sources: the first 160 participants of the ongoing ImmuneRACE study, and some 1,300 subjects contributed by 6 global collaborators. A de-identified subject ID, COVID-19 status, age in years and sex were almost always included in the sample metadata. Where available, HLA class I and class II types were taken from metadata supplied by the sample provider and were not determined by assay-based typing. The research as a whole found: Clinical and demographic metadata were provided uncurated, with the amount varying by source and participant.

One collaborating source in Seattle enrolled patients while the patients were actively infected and followed the patients over time throughout the course of disease. Whole blood was collected in K2EDTA tubes by collaborating institutions according to the institutions' own protocols. For TCRbeta analysis, collaborator samples were shipped as frozen whole blood, as isolated PBMCs, or as DNA extracted from either sample type. TCRbeta CDR3 regions were amplified from genomic DNA by means of the immunoSEQ Assay, a bias-controlled multiplex PCR. Processing in the source paper ran as follows. The number of nucleated cells in each sample was estimated from the amplification of reference gene primers within the assay. To quantify the absolute abundance of each unique TCRbeta CDR3 rearrangement, sequence reads were collapsed and filtered. Productive Simpson clonality was computed per sample as the square root of Simpson's diversity index over productive rearrangements. Held by TCRdb, this immuneACCESS table contains in-frame sequences only and omits some clones. Under half of the omission traces to an unresolved V gene where checked; the cause of the rest is unknown. The D gene and trimming were derived from the DNA, and the V and J assignments and clone size from that table. The sample table shows about 210,000 clones, and more than 80% are seen once. The top ten hold about 8.3% of the sample.

Rearrangement joined TRBV5-4 to TRBJ2-1; confidence is insufficient to name the D gene. The sequencing input was peripheral blood. This clonotype was obtained from a woman aged 80 or older with COVID-19, enrolled during active disease. The CDR3 amino acid sequence is: CASSPTSSSYNEQFF. DNA sequence: TGTGCCAGCAGCCCGACTTCAAGCTCCTACAATGAGCAGTTCTTC. With the portions outside the CDR3 filled from the reference TRBV5-4 and TRBJ2-1 genes, the complete variable region becomes ETGVTQSPTHLIKTRGQQVTLRCSSQSGHNTVSWYQQALGQGPQFIFQYYREEENGRGNFPPRFSGLQFPNYSSELNVNALELDDSALYLCASSPTSSSYNEQFFGPGTRLTVL.